This is a list of T cell receptor beta chains from one sample in a study of T cell repertoires in cytomegalovirus infection. Antigens of these TCRs are unknown. MiXCR, applied by TCRdb to the reads, yields one record per CDR3 protein. Of approximately 120,000 distinct CDR3 sequences listed, 32% are singletons. This specimen consisted of CD8+ T cells from cultured PBMCs, obtained from culture after CMV antigen stimulation. The receptor source for this set is a human donor in good health (CMV status not recorded). Some clones in this sample may be carry-over from other donors' samples. Each CDR3 is given with its conserved first and last residue. Fields, in order: clone size, D gene, V gene, J gene, CDR3 protein, CDR3 DNA. The D gene is left open where the match is weak. Size is stated for part of the rows, as once, few or many counts, or as a class when the clone is expanded.

>NA|NA|TRBV12-3/TRBV12-4|TRBJ1-2
CASSPDTAGYTF
TGTGCCAGCAGTCCCGACACCGCTGGCTACACCTTC
>NA|TRBD1|TRBV5-1|TRBJ2-7
CASSQNRGPTYEQYF
TGCGCCAGCAGCCAGAACAGGGGGCCAACCTACGAGCAGTACTTC
>few|TRBD1|TRBV19|TRBJ1-5
CASSIRQQGVGSPQHF
TGTGCCAGTAGTATAAGACAGCAGGGGGTCGGATCGCCCCAGCATTTT
>NA|NA|TRBV12-3/TRBV12-4|TRBJ2-3
CASSFLSTDTQYF
TGTGCCAGCAGTTTTCTGAGCACAGATACGCAGTATTTT
>NA|NA|TRBV6-1|TRBJ2-1
CASSTRGGTYNEQFF
TGTGCCAGCAGCACTCGTGGGGGTACTTACAATGAGCAGTTCTTC
>NA|NA|TRBV6-6|TRBJ1-4
CASSKYRETTVYTNEKLFF
TGTGCCAGCAGTAAATACCGGGAGACGACCGTCTACACTAATGAAAAACTGTTTTTT
>NA|TRBD1|TRBV6-6|TRBJ1-4
CASKFTQGGDEKLFF
TGTGCCAGCAAGTTCACCCAGGGGGGCGATGAAAAACTGTTTTTT
>NA|NA|TRBV12-3/TRBV12-4|TRBJ1-2
CASSYGQRVDGYTF
TGTGCCAGCTCCTATGGGCAGAGGGTCGATGGCTACACCTTC
>NA|NA|TRBV7-9|TRBJ1-4
CASSRSAAATNEKLFF
TGTGCCAGCAGCCGATCTGCTGCCGCAACTAATGAAAAACTGTTTTTT
>few|TRBD1|TRBV28|TRBJ1-2
CASSLFRQGARGYTF
TGTGCCAGCAGTTTATTCCGGCAGGGGGCTCGTGGCTACACCTTC
>NA|NA|TRBV28|TRBJ2-4
CASSLFYLRDGGREPDIQYF
TGTGCCAGCAGTTTATTTTATCTCCGGGACGGGGGCAGGGAGCCGGACATTCAGTACTTC
>NA|NA|TRBV27|TRBJ2-3
CASRGRARATDTQYF
TGTGCCAGCAGAGGGAGAGCCCGGGCCACAGATACGCAGTATTTT
>few|TRBD1|TRBV7-6|TRBJ2-3
CASSRPRGTGADTQYF
TGTGCCAGCAGCCGACCTCGGGGGACAGGGGCAGATACGCAGTATTTT
>few|TRBD1|TRBV7-2|TRBJ2-5
CASLELQGAQETQYF
TGTGCCAGCTTGGAGTTGCAGGGGGCCCAAGAGACCCAGTACTTC
>NA|NA|TRBV2|TRBJ2-5
CASSDGDTYQETQYF
TGTGCCAGCAGTGACGGGGACACGTACCAAGAGACCCAGTACTTC
>NA|TRBD1|TRBV4-1|TRBJ1-1
CASSQEQGTNAEAFF
TGCGCCAGCAGCCAGGAACAGGGGACTAACGCTGAAGCTTTCTTT
>NA|NA|TRBV5-1|TRBJ2-7
CASSLAPAIVGYEQYF
TGCGCCAGCAGCTTGGCACCCGCGATAGTAGGCTACGAGCAGTACTTC
>few|NA|TRBV7-6|TRBJ1-1
CASSLGSGGTEAFF
TGTGCCAGCAGCTTAGGGTCGGGGGGGACTGAAGCTTTCTTT
>NA|NA|TRBV7-9|TRBJ2-1
CASTESSSYNEQFF
TGTGCCAGCACCGAGTCGAGCTCCTACAATGAGCAGTTCTTC
>NA|TRBD2|TRBV4-2|TRBJ2-4
CASSQGRLANIQYF
TGTGCCAGCAGCCAGGGGCGACTAGCCAACATTCAGTACTTC
>few|NA|TRBV28|TRBJ1-2
CASSIRSSYGYTF
TGTGCCAGCAGCATTCGGAGCTCCTATGGCTACACCTTC
>NA|NA|TRBV6-1|TRBJ2-1
CASSYGLSSYNEQFF
TGTGCCAGCAGTTATGGACTAAGCTCCTACAATGAGCAGTTCTTC
>NA|TRBD1|TRBV5-6|TRBJ2-1
CASSPGTGSFHEQFF
TGTGCCAGCAGCCCCGGGACAGGGTCTTTCCATGAGCAGTTCTTC
>NA|TRBD1|TRBV4-2|TRBJ2-1
CASSLRHVTGLDGPPDFNEQFF
TGTGCCAGCAGCCTAAGACATGTGACAGGGTTAGATGGGCCCCCCGATTTCAATGAGCAGTTCTTC
>NA|NA|TRBV7-4|TRBJ2-5
CASVRETQYF
TGTGCCAGCGTACGGGAGACCCAGTACTTC
>many|NA|TRBV10-3|TRBJ1-3
CAIRDSSGNTIYF
TGTGCCATCAGGGACAGCTCTGGAAACACCATATATTTT
>few|TRBD1|TRBV4-1|TRBJ2-1
CASSPRTGLGNEQFF
TGCGCCAGCAGCCCCCGGACAGGGCTTGGCAATGAGCAGTTCTTC
>NA|NA|TRBV6-6|TRBJ1-5
CASSPGRRSVNQPQHF
TGTGCCAGCAGCCCGGGACGCCGGTCCGTAAATCAGCCCCAGCATTTT
>once|TRBD2|TRBV15|TRBJ2-1
CATSRGLAVYNEQFF
TGTGCCACCAGCAGAGGACTAGCGGTGTACAATGAGCAGTTCTTC
>few|TRBD1|TRBV28|TRBJ2-3
CASSSGMVRGPTDTQYF
TGTGCCAGCAGTTCGGGGATGGTCAGGGGGCCGACAGATACGCAGTATTTT
>many|TRBD1|TRBV7-2|TRBJ1-6
CASSLGIRGLHSPLHF
TGTGCCAGCAGCTTAGGCATCAGGGGGCTCCATTCACCCCTCCACTTT
>once|NA|TRBV7-9|TRBJ1-4
CASSLPEQANEKLFF
TGTGCCAGCAGCCTCCCGGAGCAGGCCAATGAAAAACTGTTTTTT
>few|TRBD1|TRBV11-2|TRBJ1-4
CASSPKRVPGQGPNEKLFF
TGTGCCAGCAGCCCCAAAAGGGTCCCGGGACAGGGACCTAATGAAAAACTGTTTTTT
>few|NA|TRBV3-1|TRBJ1-5
CASSQGGADYQPQHF
TGTGCCAGCAGCCAAGGTGGGGCGGATTATCAGCCCCAGCATTTT
>many|NA|TRBV12-3/TRBV12-4|TRBJ1-1
CASSFDQAFF
TGTGCCAGCAGTTTTGATCAAGCTTTCTTT
>NA|NA|TRBV9|TRBJ1-6
CASSERPRDTDYNSPLHF
TGTGCCAGCAGCGAGCGCCCCCGGGACACAGATTATAATTCACCCCTCCACTTT
>NA|NA|TRBV7-1|TRBJ1-1
CASRPDSNTEAFF
TGTGCCAGCAGACCCGACAGTAACACTGAAGCTTTCTTT
>few|TRBD1|TRBV20-1|TRBJ1-1
CSARDLGQGWTEAFF
TGCAGTGCTAGAGATCTAGGACAGGGTTGGACTGAAGCTTTCTTT
>once|TRBD2|TRBV12-3/TRBV12-4|TRBJ2-1
CASSSTTSGGIFNEQFF
TGTGCCAGCAGTTCGACGACTAGCGGGGGAATCTTCAATGAGCAGTTCTTC
>few|TRBD2|TRBV7-2|TRBJ2-1
CASSLDGGSSYNEQFF
TGTGCCAGCAGTCTTGACGGGGGGAGCTCCTACAATGAGCAGTTCTTC
>NA|NA|TRBV7-2|TRBJ2-2
CASSLAPGGGELFF
TGTGCCAGCAGCTTAGCGCCCGGGGGCGGGGAGCTGTTTTTT
>NA|TRBD1|TRBV28|TRBJ1-6
CASVPEGQGLSSPLHF
TGTGCCAGCGTCCCCGAGGGACAGGGGTTGAGTTCACCCCTCCACTTT
>NA|NA|TRBV7-6|TRBJ2-1
CASSTPGATYNEQFF
TGTGCCAGCAGCACCCCAGGGGCCACCTACAATGAGCAGTTCTTC
>many|NA|TRBV7-2|TRBJ2-2
CASSFSPTGNTGELFF
TGTGCCAGCAGCTTTAGTCCGACAGGGAACACCGGGGAGCTGTTTTTT
>few|TRBD2|TRBV11-3|TRBJ2-7
CASSPTGGDHEQYF
TGTGCCAGCAGCCCAACGGGAGGGGATCACGAGCAGTACTTC
>large|NA|TRBV6-5|TRBJ2-1
CASSYPGGAGYEQFF
TGTGCCAGCAGTTACCCAGGGGGGGCCGGCTATGAGCAGTTCTTC
>NA|TRBD1|TRBV5-4|TRBJ2-2
CASSPMGQGIYTGELFF
TGTGCCAGCAGCCCCATGGGACAGGGGATATACACCGGGGAGCTGTTTTTT
>NA|NA|TRBV12-3/TRBV12-4|TRBJ1-4
CASRWGINEKLFF
TGTGCCAGCAGATGGGGGATTAATGAAAAACTGTTTTTT